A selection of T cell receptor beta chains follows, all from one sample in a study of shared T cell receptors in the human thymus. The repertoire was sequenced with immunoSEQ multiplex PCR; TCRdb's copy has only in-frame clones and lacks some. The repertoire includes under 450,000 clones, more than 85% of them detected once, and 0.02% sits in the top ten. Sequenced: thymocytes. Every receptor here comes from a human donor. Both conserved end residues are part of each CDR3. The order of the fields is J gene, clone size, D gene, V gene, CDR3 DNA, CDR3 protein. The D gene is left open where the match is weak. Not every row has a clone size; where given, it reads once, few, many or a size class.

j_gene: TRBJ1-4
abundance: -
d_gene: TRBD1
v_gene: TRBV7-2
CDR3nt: TGTGCCAGCAGCCAGGACAGGACGTCTAATGAAAAACTGTTTTTT
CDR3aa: CASSQDRTSNEKLFF

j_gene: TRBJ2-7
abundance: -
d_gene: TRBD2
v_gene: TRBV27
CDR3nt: TGTGCCAGCAGTCCACGGGGACTAGCGGATGCGCAGTACTTC
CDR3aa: CASSPRGLADAQYF

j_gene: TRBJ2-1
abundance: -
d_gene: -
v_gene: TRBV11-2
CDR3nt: TGTGCCAGCAGCTTAGATGGGGGGGCGACTAGTTTAATCGGCAATGAGCAGTTCTTC
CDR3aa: CASSLDGGATSLIGNEQFF

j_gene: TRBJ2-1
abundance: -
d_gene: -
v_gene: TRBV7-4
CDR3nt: TGTGCCAGCAGCTTAGCCGGACGAAACGAGCAGTTCTTC
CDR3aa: CASSLAGRNEQFF

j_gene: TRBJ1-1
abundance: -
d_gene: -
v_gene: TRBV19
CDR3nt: TGTGCCAGTAGTATGGGAGGGTTGAGCACTGAAGCTTTCTTT
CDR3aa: CASSMGGLSTEAFF

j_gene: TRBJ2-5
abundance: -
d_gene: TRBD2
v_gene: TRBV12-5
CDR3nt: TGTGCTAGTGGGTCTCTCATCAGCGGGACGGGCAAAGAGACCCAGTACTTC
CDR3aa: CASGSLISGTGKETQYF

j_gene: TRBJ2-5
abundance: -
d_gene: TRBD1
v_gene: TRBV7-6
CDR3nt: TGTGCCAGCAGCTTTCGGACAGGGAAGGGAGAGACCCAGTACTTC
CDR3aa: CASSFRTGKGETQYF

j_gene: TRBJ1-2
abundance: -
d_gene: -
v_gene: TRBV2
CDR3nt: TGTGCCAGCATCTTGGGACGGATATATGGCTACACCTTC
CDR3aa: CASILGRIYGYTF

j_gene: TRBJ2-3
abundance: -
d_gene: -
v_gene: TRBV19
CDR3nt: TGTGCCAGTAGTTCGCCATCAGATACGCAGTATTTT
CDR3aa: CASSSPSDTQYF

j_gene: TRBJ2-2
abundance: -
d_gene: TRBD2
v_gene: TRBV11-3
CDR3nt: TGTGCCAGCAGCCCCTTAGCGGGAGACCGCACCGGGGAGCTGTTTTTT
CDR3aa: CASSPLAGDRTGELFF

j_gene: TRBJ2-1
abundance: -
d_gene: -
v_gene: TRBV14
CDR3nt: TGTGCCAGCAGCCAAGGAGGGACATATTACAATGAGCAGTTCTTC
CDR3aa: CASSQGGTYYNEQFF

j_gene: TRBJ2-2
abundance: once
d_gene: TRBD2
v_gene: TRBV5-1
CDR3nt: TGCGCCAGCAGCTTGGCCCCCGCGGGAGTCACCGGGGAGCTGTTTTTT
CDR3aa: CASSLAPAGVTGELFF

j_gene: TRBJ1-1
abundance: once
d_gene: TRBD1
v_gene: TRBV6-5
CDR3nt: TGTGCCAGCAGGTTAGGACAGGGAGACACTGAAGCTTTCTTT
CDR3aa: CASRLGQGDTEAFF

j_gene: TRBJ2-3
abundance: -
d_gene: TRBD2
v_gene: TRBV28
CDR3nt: TGTGCCAGCAGTCCCGGCAATTGGACTAGCGGGAGAGATACGCAGTATTTT
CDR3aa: CASSPGNWTSGRDTQYF

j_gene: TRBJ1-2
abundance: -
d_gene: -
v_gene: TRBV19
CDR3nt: TGTGCCAGTACAGGGCTCTATGGCTACACCTTC
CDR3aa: CASTGLYGYTF

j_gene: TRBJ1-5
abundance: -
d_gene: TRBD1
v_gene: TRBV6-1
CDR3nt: TGTGCCAGCAGTGAAGGAGGGGGCTATAGCAATCAGCCCCAGCATTTT
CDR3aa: CASSEGGGYSNQPQHF

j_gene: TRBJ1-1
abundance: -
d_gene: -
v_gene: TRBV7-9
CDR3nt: TGTGCCAGCAGCTGCTTGACAACGAACACTGAAGCTTTCTTT
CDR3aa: CASSCLTTNTEAFF